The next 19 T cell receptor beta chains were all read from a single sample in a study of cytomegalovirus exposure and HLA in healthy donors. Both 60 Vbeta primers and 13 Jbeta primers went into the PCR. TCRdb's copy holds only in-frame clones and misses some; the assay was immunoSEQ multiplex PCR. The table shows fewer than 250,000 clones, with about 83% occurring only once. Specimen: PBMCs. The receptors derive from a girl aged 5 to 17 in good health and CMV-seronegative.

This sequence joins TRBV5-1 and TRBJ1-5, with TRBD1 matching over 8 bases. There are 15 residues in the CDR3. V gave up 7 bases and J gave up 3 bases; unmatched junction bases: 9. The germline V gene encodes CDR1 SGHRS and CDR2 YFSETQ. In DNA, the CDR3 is TGCGCCAGCGGACTCACAGGGGGTGCCAATCAGCCCCAGCATTTT. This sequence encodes CASGLTGGANQPQHF.

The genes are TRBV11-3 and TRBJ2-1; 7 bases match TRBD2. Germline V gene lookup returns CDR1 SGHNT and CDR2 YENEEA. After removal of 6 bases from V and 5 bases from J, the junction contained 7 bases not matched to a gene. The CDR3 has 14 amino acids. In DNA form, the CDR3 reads TGTGCCAGCAGTCCAGCGGGACTCAACAATGAGCAGTTCTTC. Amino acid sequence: CASSPAGLNNEQFF.

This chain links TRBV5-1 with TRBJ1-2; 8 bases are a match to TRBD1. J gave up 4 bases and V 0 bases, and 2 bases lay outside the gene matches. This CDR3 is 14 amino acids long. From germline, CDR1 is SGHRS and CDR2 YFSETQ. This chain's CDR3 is CASSLGDRGYGYTF. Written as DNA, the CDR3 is TGCGCCAGCAGCTTGGGAGACAGGGGCTATGGCTACACCTTC.

CDR3 nucleotides: TGTGCCAGCAGTTTCCAGGGGCTGGGCGGCTACACCTTC. The encoded protein is CASSFQGLGGYTF. The chain is built from TRBV6-5 and TRBJ1-2; possible D gene TRBD1, 6 bases. The CDR3 runs to 13 residues. Germline values: CDR1 MNHEY, CDR2 SVGAGI. Trimming left V 4 bases short and J 8 bases short, with 14 bases between.

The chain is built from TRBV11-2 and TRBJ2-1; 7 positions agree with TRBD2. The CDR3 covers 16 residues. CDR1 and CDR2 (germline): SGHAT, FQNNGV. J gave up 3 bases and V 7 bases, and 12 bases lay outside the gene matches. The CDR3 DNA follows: TGTGCCAGCACGTTAGGTATGGGGGGGGTCTACAATGAGCAGTTCTTC. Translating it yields CASTLGMGGVYNEQFF.

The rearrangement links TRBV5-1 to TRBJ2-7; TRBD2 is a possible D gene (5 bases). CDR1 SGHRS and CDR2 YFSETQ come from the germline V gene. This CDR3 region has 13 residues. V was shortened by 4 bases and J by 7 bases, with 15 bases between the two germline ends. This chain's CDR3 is CASSPPAVREQYF. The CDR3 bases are TGCGCCAGCAGCCCTCCAGCGGTCAGGGAGCAGTACTTC.

CDR3 DNA: TGTGCCAGCAGTCCCTTATCCGGGACAGGGGACACTGGGGCCAACGTCCTGACTTTC. Translating it yields CASSPLSGTGDTGANVLTF. The gene calls are TRBV28 and TRBJ2-6, with 10 bases fitting TRBD1. The CDR3 consists of 19 residues. Germline V gives CDR1 MDHEN, CDR2 SYDVKM. V lost 5 bases to trimming and J lost 2 bases; unmatched junction nucleotides: 12.

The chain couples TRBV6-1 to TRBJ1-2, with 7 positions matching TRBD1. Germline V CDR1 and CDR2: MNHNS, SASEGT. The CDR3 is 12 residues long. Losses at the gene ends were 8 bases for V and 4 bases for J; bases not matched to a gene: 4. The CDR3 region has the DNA TGTGCCAGCTTGGGACAGTCCTATGGCTACACCTTC. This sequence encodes CASLGQSYGYTF.

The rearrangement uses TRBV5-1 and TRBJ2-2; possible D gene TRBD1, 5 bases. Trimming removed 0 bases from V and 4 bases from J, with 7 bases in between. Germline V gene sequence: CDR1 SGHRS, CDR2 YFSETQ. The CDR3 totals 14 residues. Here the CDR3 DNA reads TGCGCCAGCAGCTTGGCCCAGGGCACCGGGGAGCTGTTTTTT. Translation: CASSLAQGTGELFF.

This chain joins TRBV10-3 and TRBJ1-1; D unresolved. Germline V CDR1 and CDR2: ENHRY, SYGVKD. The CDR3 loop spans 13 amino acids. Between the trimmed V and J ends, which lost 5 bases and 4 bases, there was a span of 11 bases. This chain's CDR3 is CAISKDEGTEAFF. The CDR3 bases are TGTGCCATCAGTAAGGACGAGGGCACTGAAGCTTTCTTT.

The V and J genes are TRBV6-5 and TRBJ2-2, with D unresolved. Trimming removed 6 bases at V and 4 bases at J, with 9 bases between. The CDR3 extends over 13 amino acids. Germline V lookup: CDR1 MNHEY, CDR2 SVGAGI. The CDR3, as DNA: TGTGCCAGCAGCCCGTCGTTCACCGGGGAGCTGTTTTTT. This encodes CASSPSFTGELFF.

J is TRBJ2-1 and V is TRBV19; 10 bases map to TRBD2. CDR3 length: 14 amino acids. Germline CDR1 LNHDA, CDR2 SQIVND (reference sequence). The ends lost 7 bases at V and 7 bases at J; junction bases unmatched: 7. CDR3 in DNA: TGTGCCAGTATCAGCGGGAGGGCCGGGAATGAGCAGTTCTTC. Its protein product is CASISGRAGNEQFF.

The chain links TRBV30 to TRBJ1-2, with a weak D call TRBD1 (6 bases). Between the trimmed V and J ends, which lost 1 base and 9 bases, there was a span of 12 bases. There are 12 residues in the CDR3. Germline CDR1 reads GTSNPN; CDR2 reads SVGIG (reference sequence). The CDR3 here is CAWSGTESSYTF. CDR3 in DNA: TGTGCCTGGAGTGGGACAGAATCTAGCTACACCTTC.

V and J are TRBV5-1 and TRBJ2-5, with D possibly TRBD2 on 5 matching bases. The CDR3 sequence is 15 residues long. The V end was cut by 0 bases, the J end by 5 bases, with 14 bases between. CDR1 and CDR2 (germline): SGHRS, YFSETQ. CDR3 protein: CASSLEAGGPETQYF. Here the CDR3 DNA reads TGCGCCAGCAGCTTGGAGGCAGGAGGCCCCGAGACCCAGTACTTC.

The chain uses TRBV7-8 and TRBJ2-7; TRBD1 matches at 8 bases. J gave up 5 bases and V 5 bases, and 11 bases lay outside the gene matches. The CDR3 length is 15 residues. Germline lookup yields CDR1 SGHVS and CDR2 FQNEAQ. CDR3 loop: CASSVDRAGHNEQYF. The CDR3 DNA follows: TGTGCCAGCAGCGTGGACAGGGCGGGACACAACGAGCAGTACTTC.

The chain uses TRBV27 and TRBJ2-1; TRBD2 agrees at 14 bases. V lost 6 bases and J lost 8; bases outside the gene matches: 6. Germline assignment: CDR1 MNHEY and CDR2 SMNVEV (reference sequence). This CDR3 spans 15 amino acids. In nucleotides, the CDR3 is TGTGCCAGCAGGACTAGCGGGGGGGCCATCTATGAGCAGTTCTTC. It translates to CASRTSGGAIYEQFF.

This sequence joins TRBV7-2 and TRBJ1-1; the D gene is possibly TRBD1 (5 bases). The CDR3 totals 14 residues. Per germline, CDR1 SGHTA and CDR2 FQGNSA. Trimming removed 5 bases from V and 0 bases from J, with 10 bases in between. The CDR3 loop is CASSTRQMNTEAFF. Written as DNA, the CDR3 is TGTGCCAGCAGCACCCGACAGATGAACACTGAAGCTTTCTTT.

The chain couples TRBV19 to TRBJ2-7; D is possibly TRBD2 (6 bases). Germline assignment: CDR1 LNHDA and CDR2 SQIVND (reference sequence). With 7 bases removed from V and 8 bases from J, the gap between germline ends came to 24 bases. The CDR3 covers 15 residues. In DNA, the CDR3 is TGTGCCAGTACCGCCTCATCCGGGACTCCCTTCCAGCAGTACTTC. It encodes CASTASSGTPFQQYF.

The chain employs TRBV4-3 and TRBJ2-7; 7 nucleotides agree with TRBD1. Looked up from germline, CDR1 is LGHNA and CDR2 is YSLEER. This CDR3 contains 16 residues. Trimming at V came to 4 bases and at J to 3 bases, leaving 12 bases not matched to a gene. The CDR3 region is CASSPQTGPPGYEQYF. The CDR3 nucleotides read TGCGCCAGCAGCCCCCAGACAGGGCCTCCGGGCTACGAGCAGTACTTC.